This T cell receptor (beta chain) was identified during a study of tissue T cells after allogeneic stem cell transplantation. Study results and caveats: Within patients, tissue anatomy strongly shaped TCR repertoire composition.

Time point meaning: mouse harvest day 7 after allogeneic transplant. The graft held 10^6 splenic CD5+ T cells and 10^7 T-cell-depleted bone marrow cells. The CDR3 sequence is 13 residues long. Trimming pared 0 bases from V and 6 bases from J, leaving 5 bases between. Per the germline V gene, CDR1 is KGHPV and CDR2 is FQNQEV (reference sequence). Using immunoSEQ multiplex PCR, the repertoire was profiled, and TCRdb retains in-frame clones only, with some absent. The sample contains thousands of clones, about 51% of which appear only once. As to this clone: As yet, its antigen is unknown. Germline and genes here are mouse. Read data end 1 residue before the CDR3 end; the end is taken from the germline J gene.

This chain connects TRBV26 to TRBJ2-2; D unresolved. This receptor was identified in a female BALB/c mouse given C57BL/6 T cells with graft-versus-host disease after an allogeneic hematopoietic cell transplant. Sequencing was carried out using gut tissue. The CDR3 is CASSLSGPGQLYF. The CDR3 DNA, read in part, is TGTGCCAGCAGTCTGTCGGGTCCCGGGCAGCTCTAC. Complete variable domain (other parts from reference TRBV26 and TRBJ2-2): NSKVIQTPRYLVKGQGQKAKMRCIPEKGHPVVFWYQQNKNNEFKFLINFQNQEVLQQIDMTEKRFSAECPSNSPCSLEIQSSEAGDSALYLCASSLSGPGQLYFGEGSKLTVL.